This T cell receptor beta chain was captured by sequencing in a study of T cells after yellow fever vaccination. Study overall: SMART-Seq v4 Ultra Low Input prepared libraries from low-cell fractions. General observations from the study: On re-exposure, the response was weaker but peaked faster, at day 5 versus 15. There was a possibility that FACS-sorted repertoires contained abundant clonotypes contaminating from the bulk population. Booster sampling recovered most clones from primary vaccination (approximately 96% CD4, around 90% CD8).

V trimming: 0 bases; J trimming: 1 base; junction bases outside the gene matches: 4. The CDR3 is made up of 16 amino acids. Germline V gene data show CDR1 as SGHRS and CDR2 as YFSETQ. TCRdb fed the 5' RACE reads into MiXCR, producing one record per CDR3 protein. The top ten clones hold roughly 18% of a sample with under 400,000 distinct CDR3 sequences, roughly 12% of them seen once. This clonotype turned up a few times. Its antigen is still unknown. The V and J genes are TRBV5-1 and TRBJ2-5; 9 bases are shared with TRBD2. Sequencing used PBMCs, obtained on the day of the first yellow fever vaccination. This sequence was found in a young man who received the YFV17D yellow fever vaccine. DNA of the CDR3: TGCGCCAGCAGCTTGGCGGTAGCGGGGGCCCAAGAGACCCAGTACTTC. This translates into CASSLAVAGAQETQYF.